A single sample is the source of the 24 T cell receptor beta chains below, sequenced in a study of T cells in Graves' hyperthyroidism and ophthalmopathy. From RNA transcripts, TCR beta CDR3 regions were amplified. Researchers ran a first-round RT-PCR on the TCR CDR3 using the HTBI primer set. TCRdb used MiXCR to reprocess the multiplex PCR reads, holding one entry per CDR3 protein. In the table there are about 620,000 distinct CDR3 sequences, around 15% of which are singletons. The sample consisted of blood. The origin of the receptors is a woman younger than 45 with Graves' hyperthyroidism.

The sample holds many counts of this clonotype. The CDR3 DNA reads TGTGCCAGCAGCTTAGGACTAGCGGAAGATACGCAGTATTTT. Translated: CASSLGLAEDTQYF. The genes are TRBV11-3 and TRBJ2-3; 9 bases align to TRBD2. J gave up 5 bases and V 1 base, and 1 base lay outside the gene matches. The CDR3 spans 14 residues. The germline V gene has CDR1 SGHNT and CDR2 YENEEA.

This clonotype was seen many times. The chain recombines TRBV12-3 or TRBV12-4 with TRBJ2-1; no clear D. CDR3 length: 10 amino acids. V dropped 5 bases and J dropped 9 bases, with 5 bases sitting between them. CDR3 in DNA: TGTGCCAGCAGTGGGCCTGAGCAGTTCTTC. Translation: CASSGPEQFF.

This CDR3 reads CSAGRGGMNTEAFF. The CDR3 DNA reads TGCAGTGCTGGGCGTGGGGGAATGAACACTGAAGCTTTCTTT. V usage is TRBV20-1 and J usage is TRBJ1-1, with D possibly TRBD1 on 5 matching bases. There are 14 residues in the CDR3. Trimming removed 5 bases from V and 0 bases from J, with 13 bases in between. Per the germline V gene, CDR1 is DFQATT and CDR2 is SNEGSKA (reference sequence).

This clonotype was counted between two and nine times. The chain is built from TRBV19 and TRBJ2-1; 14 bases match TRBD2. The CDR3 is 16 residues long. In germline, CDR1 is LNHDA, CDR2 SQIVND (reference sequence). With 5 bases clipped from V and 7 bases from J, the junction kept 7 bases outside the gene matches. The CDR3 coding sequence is TGTGCCAGTAGTCCGGGGACTAGCGGGAGTTGGAATGAGCAGTTCTTC. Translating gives CASSPGTSGSWNEQFF.

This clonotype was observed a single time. The CDR3 loop reads CATSDRGDYGYTF. The CDR3 coding sequence is TGTGCCACCAGTGATCGGGGGGACTATGGCTACACCTTC. The chain is built from TRBV24-1 and TRBJ1-2, with D perhaps matching TRBD1 (5 bases). Germline assignment: CDR1 KGHDR and CDR2 SFDVKD. This CDR3 spans 13 amino acids. V lost 3 bases and J 3 bases, leaving 7 bases between the germline ends.

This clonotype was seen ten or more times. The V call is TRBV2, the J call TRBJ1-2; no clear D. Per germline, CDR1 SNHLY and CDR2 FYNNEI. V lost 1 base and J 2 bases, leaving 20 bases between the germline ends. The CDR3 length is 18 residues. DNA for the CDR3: TGTGCCAGCAGTGAAGACAGTCAACCCCTAGTTTACAACTATGGCTACACCTTC. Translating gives CASSEDSQPLVYNYGYTF.

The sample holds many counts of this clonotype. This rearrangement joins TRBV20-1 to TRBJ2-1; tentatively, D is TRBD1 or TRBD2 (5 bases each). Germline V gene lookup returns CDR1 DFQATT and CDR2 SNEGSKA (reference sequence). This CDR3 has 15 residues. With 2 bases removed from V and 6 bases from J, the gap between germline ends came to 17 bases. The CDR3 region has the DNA TGCAGTGCTAGATACCTCAGGGCCAGCGGCAATGAGCAGTTCTTC. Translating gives CSARYLRASGNEQFF.

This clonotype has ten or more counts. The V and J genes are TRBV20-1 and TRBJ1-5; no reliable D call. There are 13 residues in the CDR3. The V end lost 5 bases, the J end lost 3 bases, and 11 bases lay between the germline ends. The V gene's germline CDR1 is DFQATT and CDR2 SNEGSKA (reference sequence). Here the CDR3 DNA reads TGCAGTGCTTGGGGAAGTTACAATCAGCCCCAGCATTTT. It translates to CSAWGSYNQPQHF.

CDR3 in DNA: TGTGCCAGCAGTGCCGGGACAGGGTGGTCGGAGACCCAGTACTTC. Protein product: CASSAGTGWSETQYF. The chain has TRBV27 and TRBJ2-5; 9 positions agree with TRBD1. The CDR3 runs 15 residues. J was trimmed by 5 bases and V by 5 bases; bases with no gene match: 9. Germline V lookup: CDR1 MNHEY, CDR2 SMNVEV (reference sequence).

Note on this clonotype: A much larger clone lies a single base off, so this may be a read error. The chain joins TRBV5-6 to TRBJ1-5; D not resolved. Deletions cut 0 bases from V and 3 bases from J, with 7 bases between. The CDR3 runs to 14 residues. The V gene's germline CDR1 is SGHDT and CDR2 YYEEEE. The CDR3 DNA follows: TGTGCCAGCAGCTTGGGGATGGACAATCAGCCCCAGCATTTT. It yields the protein CASSLGMDNQPQHF.

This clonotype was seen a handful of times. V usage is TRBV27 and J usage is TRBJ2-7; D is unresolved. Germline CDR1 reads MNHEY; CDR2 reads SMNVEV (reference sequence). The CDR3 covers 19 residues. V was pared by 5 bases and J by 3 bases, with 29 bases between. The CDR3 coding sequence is TGTGCCAGCAGTCCCTTTTCCGGGTTCTTAAGTAACGACCTCTACGAGCAGTACTTC. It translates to CASSPFSGFLSNDLYEQYF.

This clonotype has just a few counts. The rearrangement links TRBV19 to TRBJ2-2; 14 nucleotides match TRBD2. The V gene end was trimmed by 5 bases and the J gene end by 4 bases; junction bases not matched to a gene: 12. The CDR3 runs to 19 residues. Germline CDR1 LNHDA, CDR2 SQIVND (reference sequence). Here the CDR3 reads CASSPQTSGRAGGTGELFF. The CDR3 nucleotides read TGTGCCAGTAGTCCACAGACTAGCGGGAGGGCCGGAGGCACCGGGGAGCTGTTTTTT.

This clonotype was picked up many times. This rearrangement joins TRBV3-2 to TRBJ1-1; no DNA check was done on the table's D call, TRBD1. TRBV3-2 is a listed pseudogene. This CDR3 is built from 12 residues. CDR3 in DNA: TGTGCCAGCAGCCATCGGGGGACTGAAGCTTTCTTT. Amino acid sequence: CASSHRGTEAFF.

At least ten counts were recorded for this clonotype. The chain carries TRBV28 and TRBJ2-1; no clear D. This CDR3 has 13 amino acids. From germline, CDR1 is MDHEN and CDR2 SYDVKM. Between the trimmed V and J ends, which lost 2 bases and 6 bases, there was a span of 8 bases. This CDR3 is CASSLAASNEQFF. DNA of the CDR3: TGTGCCAGCAGTTTAGCGGCTAGCAATGAGCAGTTCTTC.

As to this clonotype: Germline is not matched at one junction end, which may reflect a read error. This chain's CDR3 is CASSDRGLGAFF. CDR3 coding DNA: TGTGCCAGCAGCGATAGGGGGCTGGGAGCTTTCTTT. The chain combines TRBV5-1 with TRBJ1-1, with 7 nucleotides matching TRBD1. Germline CDR1 SGHRS, CDR2 YFSETQ. The CDR3 is made up of 12 amino acids.

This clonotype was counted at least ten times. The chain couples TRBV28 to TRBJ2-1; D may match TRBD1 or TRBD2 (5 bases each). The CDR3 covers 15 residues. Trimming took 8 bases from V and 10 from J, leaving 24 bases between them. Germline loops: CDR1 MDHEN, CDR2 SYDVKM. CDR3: CASRRGTLGRWEQFF. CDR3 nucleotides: TGTGCCAGCCGACGAGGGACCCTGGGACGTTGGGAGCAGTTCTTC.

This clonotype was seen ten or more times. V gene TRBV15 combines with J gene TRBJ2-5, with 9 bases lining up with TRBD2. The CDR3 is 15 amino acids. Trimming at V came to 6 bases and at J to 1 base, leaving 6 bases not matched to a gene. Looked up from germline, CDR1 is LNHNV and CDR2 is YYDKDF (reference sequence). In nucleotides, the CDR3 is TGTGCCACCAGAGCCCTGACTAGCGGCCAAGAGACCCAGTACTTC. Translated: CATRALTSGQETQYF.

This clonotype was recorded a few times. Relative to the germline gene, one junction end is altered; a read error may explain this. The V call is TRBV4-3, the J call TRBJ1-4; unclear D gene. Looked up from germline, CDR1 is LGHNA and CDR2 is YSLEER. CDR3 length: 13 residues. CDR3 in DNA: TGCGCCAGCAGCCAAGGGTTTAATGGAAAACTGTTTTTT. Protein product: CASSQGFNGKLFF.

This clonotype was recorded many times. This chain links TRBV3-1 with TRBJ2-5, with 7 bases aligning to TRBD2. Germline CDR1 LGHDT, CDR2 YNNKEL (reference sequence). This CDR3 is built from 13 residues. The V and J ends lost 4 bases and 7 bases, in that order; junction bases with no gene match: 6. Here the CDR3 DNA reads TGTGCCAGCAGCCTCGGACTAGTTGGGACCCAGTACTTC. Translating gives CASSLGLVGTQYF.

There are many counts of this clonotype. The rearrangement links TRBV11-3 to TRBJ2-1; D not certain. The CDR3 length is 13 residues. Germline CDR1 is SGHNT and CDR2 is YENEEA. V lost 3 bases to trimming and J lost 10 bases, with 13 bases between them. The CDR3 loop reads CASSFLSPREQFF. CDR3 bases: TGTGCCAGCAGCTTTCTTAGCCCGAGGGAGCAGTTCTTC.

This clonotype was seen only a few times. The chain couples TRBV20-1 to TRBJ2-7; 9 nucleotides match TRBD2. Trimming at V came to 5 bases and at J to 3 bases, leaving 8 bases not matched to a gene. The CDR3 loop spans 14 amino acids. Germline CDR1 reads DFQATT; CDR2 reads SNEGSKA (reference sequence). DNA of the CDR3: TGCAGTGCTCATATGACTAGCGGCTACTACGAGCAGTACTTC. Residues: CSAHMTSGYYEQYF.

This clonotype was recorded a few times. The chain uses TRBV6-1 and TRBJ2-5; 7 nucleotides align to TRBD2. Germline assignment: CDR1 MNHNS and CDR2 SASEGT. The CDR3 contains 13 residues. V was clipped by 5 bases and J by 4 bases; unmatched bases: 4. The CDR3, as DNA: TGTGCCAGCAGTAAACGGGGGGTAGAGACCCAGTACTTC. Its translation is CASSKRGVETQYF.

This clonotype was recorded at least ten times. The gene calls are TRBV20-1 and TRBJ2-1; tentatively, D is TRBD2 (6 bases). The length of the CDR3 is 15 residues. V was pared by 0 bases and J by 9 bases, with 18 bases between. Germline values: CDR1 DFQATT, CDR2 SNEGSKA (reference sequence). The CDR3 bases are TGCAGTGCTAGAGATTACGCGGGGCTAAAGGGTGAGCAGTTCTTC. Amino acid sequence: CSARDYAGLKGEQFF.

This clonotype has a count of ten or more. The CDR3 sequence is CASSSPPPGTDYGYTF. The CDR3 nucleotides are TGTGCCAGCAGTTCCCCCCCCCCCGGGACGGACTATGGCTACACCTTC. The rearrangement uses TRBV28 and TRBJ1-2; tentatively, D is TRBD1 (5 bases). Trimming left V 4 bases short and J 3 bases short, with 18 bases between. The CDR3 contains 16 residues. Germline lookup yields CDR1 MDHEN and CDR2 SYDVKM.